These 13 T cell receptor beta chains originate from one sample sequenced in a study of blood T cell repertoires in COVID-19. Profiled with immunoSEQ multiplex PCR; TCRdb holds only in-frame clones, not every one. The sample records 150,000 to 200,000 clones, 80% to 85% being singletons. The source material was peripheral blood. These receptors all stem from a woman aged 80 or over with COVID-19, enrolled during active disease.

The DNA of the CDR3 is TGTGCCAGCAGTGAAAGTTTTGGGGCGGTAGGAGAGACCCAGTACTTC. Protein product: CASSESFGAVGETQYF. V gene TRBV6-1 combines with J gene TRBJ2-5; a possible D gene is TRBD1 (5 bases). Per the germline V gene, CDR1 is MNHNS and CDR2 is SASEGT. There are 16 residues in the CDR3. V lost 2 bases and J lost 4, with 17 bases in between.

The V gene is TRBV5-4, the J gene TRBJ2-1; maybe TRBD2 (5 bases). Trimming took 4 bases from V and 8 from J, leaving 19 bases between them. CDR1 and CDR2 from the germline V gene are SGHNT and YYREEE (reference sequence). The CDR3 spans 15 residues. The CDR3 nucleotides read TGTGCCAGCAGCCGAACTAGTGCACCGTGGGATGAGCAGTTCTTC. This encodes CASSRTSAPWDEQFF.

CDR3 nucleotide sequence: TGTGCCAGCAGCTTAGACAGGCTCTATGGCTACACCTTC. It specifies CASSLDRLYGYTF. The J gene is TRBJ1-2, the V gene TRBV7-9, with D possibly being TRBD1 (5 bases). CDR1 and CDR2 (germline): SEHNR, FQNEAQ (reference sequence). V lost 1 base to trimming and J lost 4 bases, with 7 bases between them. The CDR3 spans 13 residues.

The chain employs TRBV5-6 and TRBJ2-7; D is possibly TRBD1 (5 bases). Germline-derived CDR1 and CDR2 are SGHDT and YYEEEE. The CDR3 loop spans 15 amino acids. Trimming took off 2 bases at V and 1 base at J, with 13 bases between the two ends. The CDR3 loop is CASSFGTGISYEQYF. CDR3 sequence (DNA): TGTGCCAGCAGCTTTGGCACAGGAATTTCCTACGAGCAGTACTTC.

This clone appeared a few times. This chain uses TRBV6-5 with TRBJ2-1; possible D gene TRBD1, 5 bases. V gave up 2 bases and J gave up 4 bases, with 12 bases separating them. Germline CDR1 and CDR2: MNHEY and SVGAGI. The CDR3 loop spans 15 amino acids. The CDR3 nucleotides read TGTGCCAGCAGTTACGGCCAGGGTGGATACAATGAGCAGTTCTTC. Translating it yields CASSYGQGGYNEQFF.

The rearrangement uses TRBV18 and TRBJ2-3; D is possibly TRBD1 (6 bases). This CDR3 comprises 13 residues. Trimming removed 6 bases from V and 4 bases from J, with 11 bases in between. Germline V gives CDR1 KGHSH, CDR2 LQKENI. CDR3: CASSGTGPDTQYF. In DNA, the CDR3 is TGTGCCAGCTCGGGAACAGGGCCAGATACGCAGTATTTT.

This chain uses TRBV7-3 with TRBJ1-2; D unresolved. Trimming removed 1 base from V and 1 base from J, with 10 bases in between. The CDR3 runs to 15 residues. Germline loops: CDR1 SGHTA, CDR2 FQGTGA. Written as DNA, the CDR3 is TGTGCCAGCAGCTTAATGCGGCGGGGTAACTATGGCTACACCTTC. As protein: CASSLMRRGNYGYTF.

The chain combines TRBV25-1 with TRBJ1-5, with D possibly TRBD1 on 5 matching bases. The V gene lost 3 bases and the J gene lost 0 bases, with 9 bases spanning the gap. The CDR3 contains 15 residues. The V gene's germline CDR1 is MGHDK and CDR2 SYGVNS. CDR3 DNA: TGTGCCAGCAGTGAGGGACTTTATAGCAATCAGCCCCAGCATTTT. It encodes CASSEGLYSNQPQHF.

The chain couples TRBV11-2 to TRBJ2-2; 11 nucleotides match TRBD1. There are 15 residues in the CDR3. The V gene's germline CDR1 is SGHAT and CDR2 FQNNGV. The V segment lost 3 bases and the J segment 5 bases; nucleotides outside the gene matches: 2. The DNA of the CDR3 is TGTGCCAGCAGCTTCGGGACAGGGGGTACCGGGGAGCTGTTTTTT. Encoded protein: CASSFGTGGTGELFF.

The chain combines TRBV6-1 with TRBJ2-7; TRBD1 agrees at 9 bases. Germline V lookup: CDR1 MNHNS, CDR2 SASEGT. The CDR3 is made up of 17 amino acids. V was clipped by 1 base and J by 1 base; unmatched bases: 8. CDR3 DNA: TGTGCCAGCAGTGAAGGGGGGGGACAGGGTCATTCCTACGAGCAGTACTTC. It encodes CASSEGGGQGHSYEQYF.

This sequence joins TRBV10-3 and TRBJ2-5; the D gene is possibly TRBD2 (6 bases). CDR1 is ENHRY and CDR2 is SYGVKD in the germline V gene. The CDR3 contains 13 residues. V lost 5 bases and J 3 bases, leaving 10 bases between the germline ends. CDR3 loop: CAISWGGEETQYF. The CDR3 nucleotides are TGTGCCATCAGTTGGGGAGGAGAAGAGACCCAGTACTTC.

The rearrangement uses TRBV7-9 and TRBJ1-6, with 10 positions matching TRBD1. The CDR3 runs to 13 residues. With V trimmed by 5 bases and J by 9 bases, 1 base remained unmatched. The germline V gene has CDR1 SEHNR and CDR2 FQNEAQ (reference sequence). The CDR3 DNA sequence: TGTGCCAGCAGCCGGGACAGGGGTTCACCCCTCCACTTT. This sequence encodes CASSRDRGSPLHF. Full variable domain (missing parts from reference TRBV7-9 and TRBJ1-6): DTGVSQNPRHKITKRGQNVTFRCDPISEHNRLYWYRQTLGQGPEFLTYFQNEAQLEKSRLLSDRFSAERPKGSFSTLEIQRTEQGDSAMYLCASSRDRGSPLHFGNGTRLTVT.

The chain carries TRBV28 and TRBJ2-7; 12 bases align to TRBD2. The CDR3 has 14 amino acids. In germline, CDR1 is MDHEN, CDR2 SYDVKM. The trim removed 6 bases at V and 7 bases at J, leaving 7 bases unmatched. CDR3: CASSRLAGVGEQYF. DNA for the CDR3: TGTGCCAGCAGCAGACTAGCGGGAGTCGGAGAGCAGTACTTC. The full variable domain, completed using reference TRBV28 and TRBJ2-7, is DVKVTQSSRYLVKRTGEKVFLECVQDMDHENMFWYRQDPGLGLRLIYFSYDVKMKEKGDIPEGYSVSREKKERFSLILESASTNQTSMYLCASSRLAGVGEQYFGPGTRLTVT.